A single sample is the source of the 30 T cell receptor beta chains below, sequenced in a study of blood T cells in healthy people across ages. A J-beta primer mix and a sample-barcoded 5' primer were used in a second PCR of about 7 to 12 cycles. Using its own MiXCR run on the 5' RACE reads, TCRdb lists one record per CDR3 protein. The sample contains roughly 1,800,000 distinct CDR3 sequences, approximately 50% of which appear only once. The sequenced sample was blood. The receptors here all came from a woman aged 35 to 49 in good health.

In its sample, this clonotype was seen a few times. This chain uses TRBV7-9 with TRBJ2-7, with no clear D. This CDR3 is 15 amino acids long. CDR1 SEHNR and CDR2 FQNEAQ come from the germline V gene (reference sequence). V lost 2 bases to trimming and J lost 10 bases, with 21 bases between them. CDR3 region: CASSLTSDPQGIQYF. The CDR3 coding sequence is TGTGCCAGCAGCTTAACGAGCGACCCACAAGGGATCCAGTACTTC.

The rearrangement uses TRBV7-2 and TRBJ1-5; TRBD1 matches 8 bases. CDR3 size: 17 residues. J lost 0 bases, V lost 3 bases, and 7 bases had no gene match. Germline CDR1 and CDR2: SGHTA and FQGNSA. The CDR3 spells CASSFDRGPYSNQPQHF. The CDR3 DNA reads as TGTGCCAGCAGCTTCGACAGGGGACCTTATAGCAATCAGCCCCAGCATTTT.

This sequence joins TRBV6-6 and TRBJ1-5; D is unresolved. Germline V gene data show CDR1 as MNHNY and CDR2 as SVGAGI (reference sequence). V was trimmed by 2 bases and J by 7 bases, leaving 9 bases between them. The CDR3 sequence is 13 residues long. CDR3 protein: CASSYPGGQPQHF. The CDR3 DNA reads TGTGCCAGCAGTTACCCGGGTGGGCAGCCCCAGCATTTT.

The chain has TRBV25-1 and TRBJ2-6; weak D call: TRBD2 (5 bases). V was pared by 3 bases and J by 4 bases, with 10 bases between. This CDR3 region has 15 residues. Germline CDR1 and CDR2: MGHDK and SYGVNS. The CDR3 protein is CASSDLGGGANVLTF. For the CDR3, the DNA is TGTGCCAGCAGTGATTTAGGAGGCGGGGCCAACGTCCTGACTTTC. The entire variable domain, with the rest obtained from reference TRBV25-1 and TRBJ2-6, is as follows: EADIYQTPRYLVIGTGKKITLECSQTMGHDKMYWYQQDPGMELHLIHYSYGVNSTEKGDLSSESTVSRIRTEHFPLTLESARPSHTSQYLCASSDLGGGANVLTFGAGSRLTVL.

The chain has TRBV6-5 and TRBJ2-5; no reliable D call. V lost 3 bases, J lost 11 bases, and 25 bases lay in between. The CDR3 has 16 residues. From germline, CDR1 is MNHEY and CDR2 SVGAGI. The CDR3 is CASSYAHSSIQNEQYF. The CDR3 bases are TGTGCCAGCAGTTATGCGCACTCATCGATACAGAATGAGCAGTACTTC.

As for this clonotype: Germline is not matched at one junction end, which may reflect a read error. V usage is TRBV5-5 and J usage is TRBJ1-5, with a tentative D call TRBD1 (5 bases). Looked up from germline, CDR1 is SGHKS and CDR2 is YYEKEE (reference sequence). The CDR3 is 15 residues long. CDR3 residues: CASTLGHNSNQPQHF. The CDR3, as DNA: TGTGCCAGCACCTTGGGGCATAATAGCAATCAGCCCCAGCATTTT.

V and J are TRBV6-1 and TRBJ2-3; TRBD2 matches at 9 bases. The CDR3 totals 15 residues. Germline loops: CDR1 MNHNS, CDR2 SASEGT. Trimming cost V 0 bases and J 6 bases; bases outside gene matches: 4. CDR3 region: CASSEAFSGGDTQYF. The CDR3, as DNA: TGTGCCAGCAGTGAAGCGTTCAGCGGGGGGGATACGCAGTATTTT.

Note on this clonotype: The junction departs from germline at one end; a sequencing error may be responsible. This sequence joins TRBV7-2 and TRBJ1-2; TRBD1 agrees at 12 bases. The germline V gene encodes CDR1 SGHTA and CDR2 FQGNSA. CDR3 length: 15 residues. As DNA, the CDR3 is TGTGCCTGCAGCTTACAGGGACAGGGGGCACATGGCTACACCTTC. Translation gives CACSLQGQGAHGYTF.

This clonotype was observed a few times. The chain joins TRBV6-5 to TRBJ2-5; TRBD1 agrees at 9 bases. CDR1 MNHEY and CDR2 SVGAGI come from the germline V gene. This CDR3 is built from 14 residues. Trimming removed 7 bases from V and 4 bases from J; junction bases left unmatched: 7. CDR3 amino acids: CASKTGGMRETQYF. DNA of the CDR3: TGTGCCAGCAAGACAGGGGGTATGCGAGAGACCCAGTACTTC.

The chain joins TRBV6-6 to TRBJ1-4, with 8 bases lining up with TRBD1. In germline, CDR1 is MNHNY, CDR2 SVGAGI (reference sequence). V gave up 6 bases and J gave up 8 bases; unmatched junction bases: 14. This CDR3 has 16 amino acids. The CDR3 bases are TGTGCCAGCAGGCCGTGGCCCCAGGACAGGGTGGAAAAACTGTTTTTT. The encoded protein is CASRPWPQDRVEKLFF.

This sequence joins TRBV20-1 and TRBJ2-2; unclear D gene. The germline CDR1 and CDR2 sequences are DFQATT and SNEGSKA (reference sequence). V lost 3 bases and J lost 1, with 9 bases in between. The CDR3 runs to 14 residues. The CDR3 region is CSARMAGNTGELFF. Written as DNA, the CDR3 is TGCAGTGCTAGGATGGCAGGGAACACCGGGGAGCTGTTTTTT.

This clonotype was detected a few times. CDR3 residues: CASSQAGAGNYGYTF. The CDR3, as DNA: TGTGCCAGCAGCCAAGCCGGCGCAGGGAACTATGGCTACACCTTC. V gene TRBV3-1 combines with J gene TRBJ1-2; D is possibly TRBD1 (5 bases). CDR1 is LGHDT and CDR2 is YNNKEL in the germline V gene (reference sequence). This CDR3 is built from 15 residues. V lost 1 base to trimming and J lost 2 bases, with 11 bases between them.

The V gene is TRBV27, the J gene TRBJ2-7; possible D gene TRBD1, 5 bases. V was pared by 5 bases and J by 0 bases, with 26 bases between. CDR3 length: 19 residues. CDR1 and CDR2 from the germline V gene are MNHEY and SMNVEV (reference sequence). The CDR3 loop is CASSPPSPLLDRSSYEQYF. The CDR3, as DNA: TGTGCCAGCAGTCCACCTTCCCCCCTTCTTGACAGAAGCTCCTACGAGCAGTACTTC.

This chain uses TRBV7-9 with TRBJ2-5; the D gene could be TRBD1 or TRBD2 (5 bases each). CDR1 is SEHNR, CDR2 FQNEAQ, per germline (reference sequence). Trimming removed 1 base from V and 5 bases from J, with 17 bases in between. This CDR3 has 16 amino acids. Written as DNA, the CDR3 is TGTGCCAGCAGCTTAGGAGGTGGGGGAAGAGGGGAGACCCAGTACTTC. The encoded protein is CASSLGGGGRGETQYF.

The chain is built from TRBV12-3 or TRBV12-4 and TRBJ2-1; tentatively, D is TRBD1 (6 bases). Trimming shortened V by 10 bases and J by 9 bases, and 16 bases separated the two germline ends. The CDR3 loop spans 12 amino acids. In nucleotides, the CDR3 is TGTGCCACCGCGTTTACAGGGACTGAGCAGTTCTTC. Protein sequence: CATAFTGTEQFF.

With regard to this clonotype: A read error may account for a junction end that differs from germline. V and J are TRBV2 and TRBJ2-1; the D gene is possibly TRBD1 (5 bases). Germline V gene sequence: CDR1 SNHLY, CDR2 FYNNEI. The CDR3 runs 10 residues. The CDR3 spells CACRVGEQFF. The CDR3 coding sequence is TGTGCCTGCAGGGTAGGGGAGCAGTTCTTC.

This chain uses TRBV28 with TRBJ2-6, with 7 bases identical to TRBD1. The CDR3 loop spans 12 amino acids. In germline, CDR1 is MDHEN, CDR2 SYDVKM. V shed 2 bases, J shed 15 bases, and the junction held 4 bases outside the gene matches. The CDR3 nucleotides read TGTGCCAGCAGTTTAAGACAGGGCGGCCTGACTTTC. Protein product: CASSLRQGGLTF.

The chain couples TRBV3-1 to TRBJ2-3; possible D gene TRBD2, 6 bases. CDR3 length equals 14 residues. V was cut by 3 bases and J by 3 bases, with 10 bases left in between. CDR1 is LGHDT and CDR2 is YNNKEL in the germline V gene (reference sequence). The CDR3 sequence: CASSHRGKTDTQYF. CDR3 DNA: TGTGCCAGCAGCCATCGGGGGAAAACAGATACGCAGTATTTT.

This rearrangement joins TRBV7-8 to TRBJ2-7; 9 bases align to TRBD1. The end of the DNA aligns better with TRBJ2-5, so the J call may be wrong. The CDR3 totals 16 residues. Germline CDR1 and CDR2: SGHVS and FQNEAQ. The CDR3, as DNA: TGTGCCAGCAGCCCTCAACAGGGGGCGGTAGGAGAGACCCAGTACTTC. It yields the protein CASSPQQGAVGETQYF.

The chain joins TRBV5-1 to TRBJ2-3, with 7 bases aligning to TRBD2. Germline V lookup: CDR1 SGHRS, CDR2 YFSETQ. Trimming cost V 7 bases and J 6 bases; bases outside gene matches: 17. The CDR3 is 16 amino acids. CDR3 in amino acids: CASAPVLAAVSDTQYF. The CDR3 DNA is TGCGCCAGCGCTCCCGTTCTAGCGGCAGTTTCTGATACGCAGTATTTT.

This chain links TRBV24-1 with TRBJ2-1; D remains unclear. V lost 5 bases to trimming and J lost 5 bases, with 6 bases between them. Per the germline V gene, CDR1 is KGHDR and CDR2 is SFDVKD. The CDR3 loop spans 12 amino acids. DNA of the CDR3: TGTGCCACCAGTGGGCCAGACAATGAGCAGTTCTTC. As protein: CATSGPDNEQFF.

The chain has TRBV19 and TRBJ2-5; perhaps TRBD1 as D (6 bases). The germline V gene encodes CDR1 LNHDA and CDR2 SQIVND (reference sequence). The CDR3 runs 15 residues. Trimming shortened V by 4 bases and J by 2 bases, and 14 bases separated the two germline ends. The CDR3 coding sequence is TGTGCCAGTAGTAGACCGACCGGGACACAAGAGACCCAGTACTTC. Amino acids: CASSRPTGTQETQYF.

The chain joins TRBV7-2 to TRBJ2-6; 9 positions agree with TRBD1. This CDR3 is 18 amino acids long. The V gene's germline CDR1 is SGHTA and CDR2 FQGNSA. The ends lost 5 bases at V and 2 bases at J; junction bases unmatched: 10. CDR3 residues: CASSNAQGATAGANVLTF. In DNA, the CDR3 is TGTGCCAGCAGCAACGCACAGGGGGCGACGGCTGGGGCCAACGTCCTGACTTTC. Filled out from reference TRBV7-2 and TRBJ2-6, the complete variable domain reads GAGVSQSPSNKVTEKGKDVELRCDPISGHTALYWYRQSLGQGLEFLIYFQGNSAPDKSGLPSDRFSAERTGGSVSTLTIQRTQQEDSAVYLCASSNAQGATAGANVLTFGAGSRLTVL.

V usage is TRBV6-5 and J usage is TRBJ2-7; 9 positions match TRBD1. CDR1 and CDR2 from the germline V gene are MNHEY and SVGAGI. CDR3 length: 15 amino acids. The V segment lost 4 bases and the J segment 5 bases; nucleotides outside the gene matches: 9. The CDR3 DNA reads as TGTGCCAGCAGTTCAGGCGGGACAGGGTCGAACGAGCAGTACTTC. Translation: CASSSGGTGSNEQYF.

The chain is built from TRBV11-2 and TRBJ1-2; 7 bases match TRBD1. V lost 5 bases, J lost 7 bases, and 13 bases stayed unmatched. The length of the CDR3 is 15 residues. Germline CDR1 reads SGHAT; CDR2 reads FQNNGV. CDR3 sequence: CASSKEGAQFRGYTF. The CDR3 nucleotides are TGTGCCAGCAGCAAAGAGGGGGCGCAGTTCCGTGGCTACACCTTC. The whole variable domain, filled in from reference TRBV11-2 and TRBJ1-2, reads EAGVAQSPRYKIIEKRQSVAFWCNPISGHATLYWYQQILGQGPKLLIQFQNNGVVDDSQLPKDRFSAERLKGVDSTLKIQPAKLEDSAVYLCASSKEGAQFRGYTFGSGTRLTVV.

This clonotype was observed a handful of times. The chain recombines TRBV6-2 or TRBV6-3 with TRBJ2-1, with 9 bases matching TRBD1. V lost 4 bases, J lost 4 bases, and 5 bases stayed unmatched. Per germline, CDR1 MNHEY and CDR2 SVGEGT. The CDR3 is made up of 15 amino acids. The CDR3 spells CASSSGTGQYNEQFF. The DNA for the CDR3 is TGTGCCAGCAGTTCCGGGACAGGGCAATACAATGAGCAGTTCTTC.

V gene TRBV6-2 or TRBV6-3 combines with J gene TRBJ2-3; D may correspond to TRBD1 or TRBD2 (5 bases each). The CDR3 has 16 residues. The ends were cut back, 0 bases at V and 3 bases at J, with 13 bases in the middle. The germline V gene encodes CDR1 MNHEY and CDR2 SVGEGT. The CDR3 nucleotides are TGTGCCAGCAGTTACTCGATGGGACGAACGACAGATACGCAGTATTTT. It encodes CASSYSMGRTTDTQYF.

The chain uses TRBV28 and TRBJ1-2, with TRBD1 as a possible D gene (5 bases). Germline V gene lookup returns CDR1 MDHEN and CDR2 SYDVKM. The germline V and J ends were trimmed by 3 bases and 6 bases, with 14 bases remaining between them. CDR3 length: 14 residues. The DNA of the CDR3 is TGTGCCAGCAGTTTTGGGGAGGGGACCAATGGCTACACCTTC. Translating gives CASSFGEGTNGYTF.

V gene TRBV7-2 combines with J gene TRBJ2-7; TRBD1 agrees at 7 bases. Germline values: CDR1 SGHTA, CDR2 FQGNSA. The V gene end was trimmed by 1 base and the J gene end by 3 bases; junction bases not matched to a gene: 9. The length of the CDR3 is 16 residues. Written as DNA, the CDR3 is TGTACCAGCAGCTTAGGGTTCGACAGGGCCTTCTACGAGCAGTACTTC. It codes for CTSSLGFDRAFYEQYF.

This clonotype was observed once. The rearrangement uses TRBV4-1 and TRBJ2-5, with TRBD2 matching over 8 bases. The J segment lost 5 bases and the V segment lost 0 bases, leaving 11 bases of the junction unmatched. The CDR3 loop spans 17 amino acids. Germline V gives CDR1 MGHRA, CDR2 YSYEKL. CDR3 region: CASSQDHGGAGEETQYF. CDR3 nucleotides: TGCGCCAGCAGCCAAGATCACGGGGGGGCAGGAGAGGAGACCCAGTACTTC.